One and the same sample provided the 12 T cell receptor beta chains below, sequenced in a study of T-cell reconstitution after alpha-beta-depleted transplantation in children. The TCRbeta library was prepared with unique molecular identifiers. TCRdb passed the PCR reads through MiXCR, listing each CDR3 protein once. Of approximately 640,000 distinct CDR3 sequences detected, 16% appear once; the ten largest clones hold 0.9% to 1.2%. The sample in question was PBMCs from the stem cell graft donor, obtained from the stem cell graft. The receptors were gathered from a human donor who donated a stem cell graft to a child with acute myeloid leukemia.

The chain joins TRBV7-9 to TRBJ2-1, with 9 nucleotides matching TRBD1. CDR1 and CDR2 from the germline V gene are SEHNR and FQNEAQ (reference sequence). V lost 5 bases and J lost 12; bases outside the gene matches: 5. The CDR3 contains 12 residues. CDR3 sequence: CASSRTGDGQFF. The DNA for the CDR3 is TGTGCCAGCAGCCGGACAGGGGATGGGCAGTTCTTC.

As DNA, the CDR3 is TGTGCCAGCAGTTTAGCCTCCAGGGGAGCGGTGGCCCAGTACTTC. Translation: CASSLASRGAVAQYF. The chain recombines TRBV12-3 or TRBV12-4 with TRBJ2-5; possible D gene TRBD1, 6 bases. The V end lost 0 bases, the J end lost 9 bases, and 17 bases lay between the germline ends. The CDR3 has 15 amino acids.

There are a few counts of this clonotype. The J gene is TRBJ1-2, the V gene TRBV9; tentative D call: TRBD1 (6 bases). This CDR3 contains 17 residues. The V end lost 4 bases, the J end lost 4 bases, and 23 bases lay between the germline ends. Germline V lookup: CDR1 SGDLS, CDR2 YYNGEE. CDR3 sequence (DNA): TGTGCCAGCAGCCCTCAACACAAAAGGGGGGTTGGCTATGGCTACACCTTC. Encoded protein: CASSPQHKRGVGYGYTF.

This clonotype appeared many times. The chain recombines TRBV24-1 with TRBJ2-1; maybe TRBD1 (6 bases). V lost 9 bases, J lost 2 bases, and 13 bases lay in between. Germline-derived CDR1 and CDR2 are KGHDR and SFDVKD. The CDR3 runs to 14 residues. CDR3 in amino acids: CATGAGATYNEQFF. In DNA form, the CDR3 reads TGTGCCACCGGAGCAGGGGCAACCTACAATGAGCAGTTCTTC.

The chain carries TRBV28 and TRBJ2-3, with 11 bases identical to TRBD2. The CDR3 covers 19 residues. Germline CDR1 and CDR2: MDHEN and SYDVKM. V was pared by 0 bases and J by 3 bases, with 11 bases of the junction left unmatched. The DNA of the CDR3 is TGTGCCAGCAGTTTATGGGGTTCTCTAGCGGGGGGCCCGACAGATACGCAGTATTTT. Amino acid sequence: CASSLWGSLAGGPTDTQYF. The full variable domain, in which reference TRBV28 and TRBJ2-3 provide the parts outside the CDR3, is DVKVTQSSRYLVKRTGEKVFLECVQDMDHENMFWYRQDPGLGLRLIYFSYDVKMKEKGDIPEGYSVSREKKERFSLILESASTNQTSMYLCASSLWGSLAGGPTDTQYFGPGTRLTVL.

The sample holds many counts of this clonotype. The rearrangement joins TRBV20-1 to TRBJ2-5; the D is unclear. Germline V gene lookup returns CDR1 DFQATT and CDR2 SNEGSKA (reference sequence). The CDR3 runs to 13 residues. Here the CDR3 reads CSHATSIAWTQYF. DNA of the CDR3: TGCAGCCATGCAACGTCCATCGCTTGGACCCAGTACTTC.

V and J are TRBV12-3 or TRBV12-4 and TRBJ1-1, with TRBD1 matching over 8 bases. V shed 6 bases and J 6 bases; nucleotides not matched to a gene: 9. The CDR3 is made up of 14 amino acids. The CDR3 DNA is TGTGCCAGCAGCCTAACAGGGGGAAGAGCTGAAGCTTTCTTT. As protein: CASSLTGGRAEAFF.

In this sample, this clonotype turned up a few times. The CDR3 DNA reads TGTGCCAGCAGCCGGACACTCGAGCAGTACTTC. This gives the protein CASSRTLEQYF. The chain carries TRBV12-3 or TRBV12-4 and TRBJ2-7, with a tentative D call TRBD1 (5 bases). The CDR3 runs to 11 residues. V was clipped by 6 bases and J by 6 bases, with 9 bases between them.

J is TRBJ1-1 and V is TRBV5-1; tentatively, D is TRBD1 (5 bases). Trimming left V 4 bases short and J 4 bases short, with 14 bases between. CDR3 length equals 14 residues. Germline CDR1 is SGHRS and CDR2 is YFSETQ. DNA of the CDR3: TGCGCCAGCAGCCCGATCAGGGAGGGCACTGAAGCTTTCTTT. Protein product: CASSPIREGTEAFF.

This clonotype was observed a few times. This chain joins TRBV6-5 and TRBJ2-4; D remains unclear. The CDR3 sequence is 15 residues long. Trimming removed 5 bases from V and 0 bases from J, with 11 bases in between. The germline V gene encodes CDR1 MNHEY and CDR2 SVGAGI. The CDR3 sequence is CASSTPELAKNIQYF. The CDR3 DNA is TGTGCCAGCAGTACTCCGGAGCTAGCCAAAAACATTCAGTACTTC.

This clonotype was recorded a few times. The V gene is TRBV11-2, the J gene TRBJ1-5; D is ambiguous. This CDR3 contains 15 residues. CDR1 and CDR2 (germline): SGHAT, FQNNGV. Trimming shortened V by 6 bases and J by 3 bases, and 15 bases separated the two germline ends. The CDR3 protein is CASSVTGANNQPQHF. CDR3 bases: TGTGCCAGCAGTGTAACGGGTGCCAACAATCAGCCCCAGCATTTT. The full variable domain, with the rest looked up from reference TRBV11-2 and TRBJ1-5, is EAGVAQSPRYKIIEKRQSVAFWCNPISGHATLYWYQQILGQGPKLLIQFQNNGVVDDSQLPKDRFSAERLKGVDSTLKIQPAKLEDSAVYLCASSVTGANNQPQHFGDGTRLSIL.

This clonotype was seen a few times. J is TRBJ1-2 and V is TRBV7-9; TRBD1 is a possible D gene (6 bases). The CDR3 runs 15 residues. Germline loops: CDR1 SEHNR, CDR2 FQNEAQ (reference sequence). V gave up 3 bases and J gave up 8 bases, with 19 bases separating them. The CDR3 loop reads CASSLGPGRGDGYTF. In nucleotides, the CDR3 is TGTGCCAGCAGCTTGGGCCCGGGCAGGGGTGACGGCTACACCTTC.